This TCR beta chain appears in the sequencing data of a study of blood T cell repertoires in COVID-19. Study summary: Italy, Spain and the United States were the sources of the convalescent and acute COVID-19 samples. PBMCs, B-cell-depleted T cells, or T cells provided the cDNA or gDNA that made up the material.

As originally analysed: Amplification of reference gene primers was used by the study to estimate nucleated cell counts. Generated by immunoSEQ multiplex PCR, the TCRdb table keeps only in-frame clones and is missing some. The V and J calls and clone size were taken over from that table, and D and trimming were inferred from the DNA. The sample includes under 250,000 clones, around 85% seen only once; the top ten take roughly 0.7%. This clone was detected once. This CDR3 comprises 16 residues. V shed 0 bases, J shed 2 bases, and the junction held 3 bases outside the gene matches. CDR1 and CDR2 (germline): SGHRS, YFSETQ.

The clonotype comes from a man aged 35-49 years with acute or convalescent COVID-19. The specimen was peripheral blood. The V call is TRBV5-1, the J call TRBJ2-7, with TRBD2 identical over 12 bases. The CDR3 coding sequence is TGCGCCAGCAGCTTGGGGGGACTAGCGGGTGCCTACGAGCAGTACTTC. Translation: CASSLGGLAGAYEQYF.